This TCR beta chain was documented in a study of cytomegalovirus exposure and HLA in healthy donors. Study at large: Out of 150 million to 200 million T cells, an earlier analysis found fewer than 140 million unique TCR beta sequences in total. Points from the study as a whole: The authors listed over 150 TCR beta chains as cytomegalovirus-associated. When a later analysis was performed, an Asian-associated ancestry cluster reportedly had fewer N-insertions than the roughly 640-donor mean.

Germline V gives CDR1 MDHEN, CDR2 SYDVKM. The CDR3 loop spans 14 amino acids. The V gene end was trimmed by 6 bases and the J gene end by 2 bases; junction bases not matched to a gene: 6. As concerns this clone: Its specificity is unknown.

Healthy bone marrow donors made up the donors. Amplification used 60 Vbeta primers and 13 Jbeta primers. Some clones are missing from TCRdb's copy, which holds only in-frame ones; the method was immunoSEQ multiplex PCR. The sample is made up of 200,000 or so clones, and the top ten hold roughly 0.74% of it. This TCR was sampled from a boy younger than 18 in good health and CMV-seronegative. V usage is TRBV28 and J usage is TRBJ2-7; 8 bases are a match to TRBD2. Material: PBMCs. CDR3 region: CASRPTGGAYEQYF. The CDR3 DNA is TGTGCCAGCAGACCCACGGGGGGGGCCTACGAGCAGTACTTC.